Listed below are T cell receptor beta chains from one sample, sequenced in a study of T-cell reconstitution after alpha-beta-depleted transplantation in children. One entry per CDR3 protein results from TCRdb running MiXCR on the PCR reads. The top ten hold about 0.77% of the sample, which has 550,000 to 800,000 distinct CDR3 sequences, about an eighth seen once. Sample: PBMCs, taken before TCRalphabeta/CD19-depleted stem cell transplant. The receptors originated from a girl aged 2-10 years with congenital amegakaryocytic thrombocytopenia, due to receive a stem cell transplant. Both conserved end residues are part of each CDR3. The order of the fields is D gene, J gene, clone size, V gene, CDR3 DNA, CDR3 protein. The D gene is left open where the match is weak. Some rows mark clone size as missing; the rest say once, few, many or name a class of expanded clone.

D: .
J: TRBJ2-5
size: few
V: TRBV29-1
DNA: TGCAGCGTTGAGGATGGTTTCGGGGGAGAGACCCAGTACTTC
CDR3: CSVEDGFGGETQYF

D: TRBD1
J: TRBJ2-2
size: many
V: TRBV20-1
DNA: TGCAGTGCTAGAGATAGTACAGGGGGCGGGCGGAACACCGGGGAGCTGTTTTTT
CDR3: CSARDSTGGGRNTGELFF

D: .
J: TRBJ2-5
size: few
V: TRBV5-1
DNA: TGCGCCAGCAGCCTTGGGCACAGGGCGGAGACCCAGTACTTC
CDR3: CASSLGHRAETQYF

D: .
J: TRBJ2-3
size: .
V: TRBV7-2
DNA: TGTGCCAGCAGCTTATCAACGGGGAACACAGATACGCAGTATTTT
CDR3: CASSLSTGNTDTQYF

D: .
J: TRBJ2-2
size: .
V: TRBV12-3/TRBV12-4
DNA: TGTGCCAGCAGTTTCCAGGGGCCGTACACCGGGGAGCTGTTTTTT
CDR3: CASSFQGPYTGELFF

D: .
J: TRBJ2-3
size: few
V: TRBV27
DNA: TGTGCCAGCAGTGATCGGACTCCAAGACCAGATACGCAGTATTTT
CDR3: CASSDRTPRPDTQYF

D: .
J: TRBJ2-3
size: many
V: TRBV6-1
DNA: TGTGCCAGCACCAAGTTCGGGGGAGAAGTAGATACGCAGTATTTT
CDR3: CASTKFGGEVDTQYF

D: .
J: TRBJ2-7
size: few
V: TRBV6-1
DNA: TGTGCCAGCAGTGATCGGTACGAGCAGTACTTC
CDR3: CASSDRYEQYF

D: .
J: TRBJ2-1
size: .
V: TRBV5-1
DNA: TGCGCCAGCAGCCCCGGAGGGGCCGAGGGCAATGAGCAGTTCTTC
CDR3: CASSPGGAEGNEQFF

D: .
J: TRBJ2-3
size: many
V: TRBV11-2
DNA: TGTGCCAGCAGCCCCCCAGGGTTAGCAGATACGCAGTATTTT
CDR3: CASSPPGLADTQYF

D: TRBD2
J: TRBJ2-7
size: many
V: TRBV7-8
DNA: TGTGCCAGCAGCCCTACTAGCGGGCTCTACGAGCAGTACTTC
CDR3: CASSPTSGLYEQYF

D: TRBD1
J: TRBJ2-4
size: many
V: TRBV5-1
DNA: TGCGCCAGCAGCCGTACAGGGGTTGGAGCCAAAAACATTCAGTACTTC
CDR3: CASSRTGVGAKNIQYF

D: .
J: TRBJ2-2
size: .
V: TRBV2
DNA: TGTGCCAGCAGTGCAGGGACGCTGACCGGGGAGCTGTTTTTT
CDR3: CASSAGTLTGELFF

D: TRBD1
J: TRBJ2-5
size: few
V: TRBV20-1
DNA: TGCAGTGCTAGAGATGTACAGCCGGGACAGGAGCTTGAGACCCAGTACTTC
CDR3: CSARDVQPGQELETQYF

D: TRBD2
J: TRBJ2-1
size: few
V: TRBV5-1
DNA: TGCGCCAGCAAAATGACTCCTAGCGGGAGTAATGAGCAGTTCTTC
CDR3: CASKMTPSGSNEQFF

D: .
J: TRBJ1-1
size: .
V: TRBV30
DNA: TGTGCCTGGAGATTGAGAATCCCGGAGACTGAAGCTTTCTTT
CDR3: CAWRLRIPETEAFF

D: .
J: TRBJ2-1
size: many
V: TRBV20-1
DNA: TGCAGTGCTAGAGATCCCTCAGGTGTCAATGAGCAGTTCTTC
CDR3: CSARDPSGVNEQFF

D: .
J: TRBJ2-5
size: many
V: TRBV5-1
DNA: TGCGCCAGCAGCTTTGGGGGAGGAGGAGAGACCCAGTACTTC
CDR3: CASSFGGGGETQYF

D: .
J: TRBJ2-7
size: many
V: TRBV5-1
DNA: TGCGCCAGCAGGCCCCTGGACAGCAACTACGAGCAGTACTTC
CDR3: CASRPLDSNYEQYF

D: .
J: TRBJ2-7
size: .
V: TRBV4-1
DNA: TGCGCCAGCAGCCAAGAGGCCCCGACTCTTACCTACGAGCAGTACTTC
CDR3: CASSQEAPTLTYEQYF

D: .
J: TRBJ2-1
size: .
V: TRBV12-3/TRBV12-4
DNA: TGTGCCAGCAGTTTTAGGGAGACTACCTACAATGAGCAGTTCTTC
CDR3: CASSFRETTYNEQFF

D: .
J: TRBJ2-5
size: few
V: TRBV6-2/TRBV6-3
DNA: TGTGCCAGCACCGAAGGGGGGCTATGGGAGACCCAGTACTTC
CDR3: CASTEGGLWETQYF

D: .
J: TRBJ2-2
size: few
V: TRBV20-1
DNA: TGCAGTGCTAGGAGGGAGGGGGCCGGGGAGCTGTTTTTT
CDR3: CSARREGAGELFF

D: .
J: TRBJ1-4
size: many
V: TRBV12-3/TRBV12-4
DNA: TGTGCCAGCAGATCGACAGCAACTAATGAAAAACTGTTTTTT
CDR3: CASRSTATNEKLFF

D: .
J: TRBJ1-5
size: many
V: TRBV5-1
DNA: TGCGCCAGCAGCTTGGGCCAGGGTCAAGATCAGCCCCAGCATTTT
CDR3: CASSLGQGQDQPQHF

D: TRBD1
J: TRBJ1-6
size: .
V: TRBV12-3/TRBV12-4
DNA: TGTGCCAGCAGCCCCACCCACACAGGGGGGAATTCACCCCTCCACTTT
CDR3: CASSPTHTGGNSPLHF

D: .
J: TRBJ2-5
size: many
V: TRBV7-2
DNA: TGTGCCAGCAGCTTAGCTACCCGACTTGGGATAGAGACCCAGTACTTC
CDR3: CASSLATRLGIETQYF

D: TRBD1
J: TRBJ1-1
size: many
V: TRBV5-1
DNA: TGCGCCAGCAGCTTTACAGGGGATAGGTTTGCTGAAGCTTTCTTT
CDR3: CASSFTGDRFAEAFF